The 31 T cell receptor beta chains given below trace back to one sample, sequenced in a study of blood T cell repertoires in COVID-19. Sequenced by immunoSEQ multiplex PCR; TCRdb stores in-frame clones only, minus some. The data contain a few hundred thousand clones, approximately 90% of them seen just once; the ten biggest clones take up 1.2%. Material: PBMCs or T cells enriched from blood (not recorded which). The receptors come from a human donor in a cohort exposed to, infected with or recovered from COVID-19 (not recorded which). The donor label of this sample is uncertain.

V gene TRBV6-5 combines with J gene TRBJ2-7; no firm D call. Per the germline V gene, CDR1 is MNHEY and CDR2 is SVGAGI. The CDR3 loop spans 13 amino acids. The V gene lost 6 bases and the J gene lost 1 base, with 10 bases spanning the gap. This chain's CDR3 is CASSIDTSYEQYF. CDR3 DNA: TGTGCCAGCAGCATTGACACGTCCTACGAGCAGTACTTC.

This clone was observed a few times. The rearrangement joins TRBV5-4 to TRBJ2-7; 7 positions match TRBD1. The CDR3 spans 13 residues. The V gene end was trimmed by 3 bases and the J gene end by 4 bases; junction bases not matched to a gene: 4. Germline V gene data show CDR1 as SGHNT and CDR2 as YYREEE (reference sequence). CDR3 residues: CASSSGTVYEQYF. As DNA, the CDR3 is TGTGCCAGCAGCTCCGGGACAGTGTACGAGCAGTACTTC.

The J gene is TRBJ2-5, the V gene TRBV7-9; 7 positions match TRBD2. The V gene's germline CDR1 is SEHNR and CDR2 FQNEAQ (reference sequence). The CDR3 runs 16 residues. Trimming removed 1 base from V and 4 bases from J; junction bases left unmatched: 9. Here the CDR3 reads CASSLGGGGPLETQYF. CDR3 coding DNA: TGTGCCAGCAGCTTAGGGGGCGGGGGACCTTTAGAGACCCAGTACTTC.

This clone appeared a single time. This rearrangement joins TRBV21-1 to TRBJ2-1; TRBD1, the D gene given by the table, was not confirmed from the DNA. TRBV21-1 is a listed pseudogene. This CDR3 contains 18 residues. CDR3 sequence (DNA): TGTGCCAGCAGCGCGTCCGGGACAGGGGGTACCCGCTACAATGAGCAGTTCTTC. It encodes CASSASGTGGTRYNEQFF.

CDR3 bases: TGTGCCAGCAGTTACTCGATCGGGAATCAGCCCCAGCATTTT. It is translated as CASSYSIGNQPQHF. This chain uses TRBV6-6 with TRBJ1-5, with unresolved D. The CDR3 length is 14 residues. Germline V gene sequence: CDR1 MNHNY, CDR2 SVGAGI (reference sequence). V was pared by 0 bases and J by 4 bases, with 7 bases between.

This sequence joins TRBV19 and TRBJ2-7; tentatively, D is TRBD1 (5 bases). Germline CDR1 reads LNHDA; CDR2 reads SQIVND (reference sequence). This CDR3 spans 14 amino acids. Trimming removed 1 base from V and 8 bases from J, with 15 bases in between. This CDR3 reads CASSIGSAPGQQYF. The CDR3 DNA is TGTGCCAGTAGTATAGGCTCGGCCCCAGGGCAGCAGTACTTC.

The chain employs TRBV10-3 and TRBJ1-5, with D possibly being TRBD1 (5 bases). The CDR3 consists of 14 residues. The V gene's germline CDR1 is ENHRY and CDR2 SYGVKD. The V end lost 3 bases, the J end lost 5 bases, and 11 bases lay between the germline ends. CDR3 bases: TGTGCCATCAGTGATGGGCAGGGCGATCAGCCCCAGCATTTT. Protein sequence: CAISDGQGDQPQHF.

V usage is TRBV7-2 and J usage is TRBJ2-5; 8 positions agree with TRBD2. Per the germline V gene, CDR1 is SGHTA and CDR2 is FQGNSA. The CDR3 is made up of 14 amino acids. Trimming cost V 5 bases and J 4 bases; bases outside gene matches: 6. Here the CDR3 reads CASSPGGAGETQYF. CDR3 nucleotide sequence: TGTGCCAGCAGCCCCGGGGGGGCGGGAGAGACCCAGTACTTC.

V and J are TRBV7-2 and TRBJ1-1; possibly TRBD1 for D (5 bases). This CDR3 contains 14 residues. Germline CDR1 is SGHTA and CDR2 is FQGNSA. The V end was cut by 4 bases, the J end by 2 bases, with 11 bases between. In DNA, the CDR3 is TGTGCCAGCAGCTGGGGCCCCCGAAACACTGAAGCTTTCTTT. Protein: CASSWGPRNTEAFF.

The CDR3 DNA is TGTGCCAGCAGCCAGTACAAAAATCAGCCCCAGCATTTT. Protein product: CASSQYKNQPQHF. The chain is built from TRBV3-1 (or the pseudogene TRBV3-2) and TRBJ1-5, with D unresolved. Per germline, CDR1 LGHDT and CDR2 YNNKEL (reference sequence). Trimming took 3 bases from V and 4 from J, leaving 7 bases between them. The CDR3 sequence is 13 residues long.

The rearrangement links TRBV20-1 to TRBJ2-3; tentatively, D is TRBD2 (7 bases). This CDR3 spans 15 amino acids. The V gene lost 3 bases and the J gene lost 1 base, with 14 bases spanning the gap. CDR1 is DFQATT and CDR2 is SNEGSKA in the germline V gene (reference sequence). CDR3 sequence (DNA): TGCAGTGCTAGTCGGTGGGAGGGGGGCACAGATACGCAGTATTTT. Translating gives CSASRWEGGTDTQYF.

The genes are TRBV4-1 and TRBJ1-2, with D maybe TRBD1 (5 bases). CDR1 MGHRA and CDR2 YSYEKL come from the germline V gene. CDR3 length equals 15 residues. V lost 0 bases to trimming and J lost 4 bases, with 12 bases between them. The CDR3 nucleotides are TGCGCCAGCAGCCAAGAAGGGAGGACATTCTATGGCTACACCTTC. It yields the protein CASSQEGRTFYGYTF.

V and J are TRBV6-6 and TRBJ1-3; D is ambiguous. Trimming removed 2 bases at V and 1 base at J, with 9 bases between. CDR3 length equals 15 residues. Germline lookup yields CDR1 MNHNY and CDR2 SVGAGI (reference sequence). CDR3 sequence: CASSYSTGSGNTIYF. The CDR3 bases are TGTGCCAGCAGTTACAGTACGGGTTCTGGAAACACCATATATTTT.

This clone has just a few counts. The chain combines TRBV6-5 with TRBJ2-3; possibly TRBD2 for D (5 bases). V was trimmed by 2 bases and J by 3 bases, leaving 6 bases between them. This CDR3 has 13 residues. The germline CDR1 and CDR2 sequences are MNHEY and SVGAGI. CDR3 coding DNA: TGTGCCAGCAGTTACCCGGGGACAGATACGCAGTATTTT. Amino acid sequence: CASSYPGTDTQYF.

This chain joins TRBV7-9 and TRBJ1-2, with a weak D call TRBD1 (6 bases). CDR3 length: 15 residues. Germline lookup yields CDR1 SEHNR and CDR2 FQNEAQ (reference sequence). The V gene lost 6 bases and the J gene lost 6 bases, with 20 bases spanning the gap. The CDR3 region is CASRYTGGGADGYTF. CDR3 bases: TGTGCCAGCAGGTATACAGGCGGGGGCGCGGATGGCTACACCTTC.

The chain combines TRBV6-2 or TRBV6-3 with TRBJ2-1, with D possibly matching TRBD1 (6 bases). Deletions cut 5 bases from V and 1 base from J, with 15 bases between. From germline, CDR1 is MNHEY and CDR2 SVGEGT. This CDR3 is built from 16 residues. The CDR3 protein is CASSMGVGGSYNEQFF. CDR3 nucleotide sequence: TGTGCCAGCAGTATGGGGGTAGGGGGTTCCTACAATGAGCAGTTCTTC.

This chain joins TRBV5-1 and TRBJ1-1; tentative D call: TRBD1 (5 bases). CDR1 and CDR2 (germline): SGHRS, YFSETQ. The ends were cut back, 1 base at V and 0 bases at J, with 13 bases in the middle. CDR3 length: 16 amino acids. CDR3: CASSLLAGIMNTEAFF. Here the CDR3 DNA reads TGCGCCAGCAGCTTGTTGGCAGGGATCATGAACACTGAAGCTTTCTTT.

The genes are TRBV4-3 and TRBJ1-6; D gene unclear. V dropped 2 bases and J dropped 6 bases, with 11 bases sitting between them. The CDR3 runs to 15 residues. Germline-derived CDR1 and CDR2 are LGHNA and YSLEER. The CDR3 here is CASSQLAGRNSPLHF. The CDR3 DNA reads as TGCGCCAGCAGCCAATTGGCAGGTCGTAATTCACCCCTCCACTTT.

The chain employs TRBV5-4 and TRBJ1-3; weak D call: TRBD1 (5 bases). Trimming cost V 0 bases and J 1 base, with 11 bases left between them. Looked up from germline, CDR1 is SGHNT and CDR2 is YYREEE (reference sequence). CDR3 size: 16 residues. The CDR3 region is CASSLEARGSGNTIYF. The CDR3 DNA is TGTGCCAGCAGCTTGGAGGCTCGGGGGTCTGGAAACACCATATATTTT.

This clone was recorded once. The gene calls are TRBV10-3 and TRBJ1-5; tentative D call: TRBD1 (5 bases). Germline CDR1 and CDR2: ENHRY and SYGVKD. This CDR3 contains 14 residues. Trimming took off 5 bases at V and 5 bases at J, with 13 bases between the two ends. This CDR3 reads CAISTGPEDQPQHF. In nucleotides, the CDR3 is TGTGCCATCAGTACAGGTCCTGAGGATCAGCCCCAGCATTTT.

This chain connects TRBV3-1 (or the pseudogene TRBV3-2) to TRBJ2-3; the match to TRBD2 covers 9 bases. Germline V gene data show CDR1 as LGHDT and CDR2 as YNNKEL (reference sequence). The CDR3 is 15 amino acids. With V trimmed by 2 bases and J by 1 base, 1 base remained unmatched. Written as DNA, the CDR3 is TGTGCCAGCAGCCAAAGGACTAGCGGCACAGATACGCAGTATTTT. This sequence encodes CASSQRTSGTDTQYF.

V gene TRBV5-8 combines with J gene TRBJ2-7, with 9 bases matching TRBD1. Germline loops: CDR1 SGHTS, CDR2 YDEGEE. This CDR3 region has 15 residues. V shed 4 bases and J 5 bases; nucleotides not matched to a gene: 10. The CDR3 sequence: CASSAPDRGDHEQYF. DNA for the CDR3: TGTGCCAGCAGCGCCCCCGACAGGGGGGACCACGAGCAGTACTTC.

The rearrangement joins TRBV30 to TRBJ1-4; TRBD1 matches 7 bases. Unmatched junction bases numbered 2, after V lost 1 base and J lost 0 bases. The CDR3 spans 15 residues. Germline V gives CDR1 GTSNPN, CDR2 SVGIG (reference sequence). The CDR3 sequence is CAWSEGTATNEKLFF. CDR3 bases: TGTGCCTGGAGTGAGGGGACAGCAACTAATGAAAAACTGTTTTTT.

Comments on this clone: Other DNA sequences in the same sample also yield this CDR3. The chain uses TRBV7-9 and TRBJ1-1, with TRBD1 identical over 11 bases. Trimming removed 1 base from V and 8 bases from J; junction bases left unmatched: 0. The CDR3 is 13 amino acids. Germline V gives CDR1 SEHNR, CDR2 FQNEAQ (reference sequence). The CDR3 reads CASSLGTGGEAFF. CDR3 in DNA: TGTGCCAGCAGCTTAGGGACAGGGGGCGAAGCTTTCTTT.

J is TRBJ2-3 and V is TRBV7-3; 7 positions match TRBD2. The CDR3 runs to 14 residues. V shed 6 bases and J 0 bases; nucleotides not matched to a gene: 3. Per the germline V gene, CDR1 is SGHTA and CDR2 is FQGTGA. The CDR3 bases are TGTGCCAGCAGATCCGGGAGGAGCACAGATACGCAGTATTTT. Amino acids: CASRSGRSTDTQYF. The variable domain in full, with the rest retrieved from reference TRBV7-3 and TRBJ2-3, is GAGVSQTPSNKVTEKGKYVELRCDPISGHTALYWYRQSLGQGPEFLIYFQGTGAADDSGLPNDRFFAVRPEGSVSTLKIQRTERGDSAVYLCASRSGRSTDTQYFGPGTRLTVL.

This rearrangement joins TRBV6-5 to TRBJ2-1; 8 bases are a match to TRBD1. Germline values: CDR1 MNHEY, CDR2 SVGAGI. CDR3 length equals 14 residues. Trimming took 6 bases from V and 1 from J; bases not matched to a gene: 2. The CDR3 region is CASRGTGSYNEQFF. The CDR3 DNA reads TGTGCCAGCAGAGGGACAGGATCCTACAATGAGCAGTTCTTC.

The gene calls are TRBV19 and TRBJ1-5; 9 nucleotides align to TRBD1. The CDR3 covers 15 residues. CDR1 and CDR2 from the germline V gene are LNHDA and SQIVND (reference sequence). J lost 3 bases, V lost 3 bases, and 3 bases had no gene match. Here the CDR3 DNA reads TGTGCCAGTAGTATGGACAGGGGTTTCAATCAGCCCCAGCATTTT. Amino acid sequence: CASSMDRGFNQPQHF.

V usage is TRBV29-1 and J usage is TRBJ2-1, with 9 bases fitting TRBD2. Per the germline V gene, CDR1 is SQVTM and CDR2 is ANQGSEA. Unmatched junction bases numbered 3, after V lost 8 bases and J lost 1 base. This CDR3 is built from 13 residues. CDR3 sequence: CSMRGGSYNEQFF. CDR3 coding DNA: TGCAGCATGCGGGGGGGGTCCTACAATGAGCAGTTCTTC.

Here the CDR3 reads CASSTGGNEAFF. The CDR3 DNA follows: TGTGCCAGCAGCACAGGGGGCAATGAAGCTTTCTTT. V and J are TRBV7-9 and TRBJ1-1; 9 positions agree with TRBD1. Germline CDR1 SEHNR, CDR2 FQNEAQ (reference sequence). This CDR3 contains 12 residues. The J segment lost 7 bases and the V segment lost 5 bases, leaving 2 bases of the junction unmatched.

The V and J genes are TRBV9 and TRBJ1-1; no definite D call. This CDR3 is built from 14 residues. From germline, CDR1 is SGDLS and CDR2 YYNGEE. Trimming shortened V by 2 bases and J by 4 bases, and 12 bases separated the two germline ends. CDR3 loop: CASSVEASGTEAFF. CDR3 sequence (DNA): TGTGCCAGCAGCGTCGAGGCCTCCGGCACTGAAGCTTTCTTT. Full variable domain (remainder filled in from reference TRBV9 and TRBJ1-1): DSGVTQTPKHLITATGQRVTLRCSPRSGDLSVYWYQQSLDQGLQFLIQYYNGEERAKGNILERFSAQQFPDLHSELNLSSLELGDSALYFCASSVEASGTEAFFGQGTRLTVV.

The chain links TRBV4-1 to TRBJ1-2, with D possibly being TRBD1 (6 bases). The CDR3 contains 15 residues. V was trimmed by 0 bases and J by 2 bases, leaving 10 bases between them. Germline V gene sequence: CDR1 MGHRA, CDR2 YSYEKL. The CDR3 loop is CASSQDPGHNYGYTF. The CDR3 nucleotides read TGCGCCAGCAGCCAAGACCCGGGACACAACTATGGCTACACCTTC.